This T cell receptor (beta chain) was sequenced during a study of identifying expanded T cells in peripheral blood. Study-wide results and limits: Roughly two-week clone count variance significantly increased as total template count grew. About 1.2 clones differed between technical replicates, versus about 15 and 19 over time.

Sequencing used immunoSEQ multiplex PCR; TCRdb keeps in-frame clones, though not all of them. The table includes tens of thousands of clones, over 75% detected once. V lost 4 bases and J lost 5; bases outside the gene matches: 4. There are 13 residues in the CDR3. Germline CDR1 reads SGHRS; CDR2 reads YFSETQ. No infections or other immune events were documented during collection. In regard to this clone: What it binds is unknown.

The sample taken for sequencing was blood. This TCR derives from a person aged 18 to 70 in good health. This chain joins TRBV5-1 and TRBJ2-3, with TRBD1 identical over 7 bases. The CDR3 bases are TGCGCCAGCAGCACAGGGGATGAAGATACGCAGTATTTT. This sequence encodes CASSTGDEDTQYF.